A selection of T cell receptor beta chains follows, all from one sample in a study of blood T cell repertoires in COVID-19. Method: immunoSEQ multiplex PCR; TCRdb's copy keeps in-frame clones and lacks some. The sample consists of about 300,000 clones, about 91% of them appearing once. Sequencing was done on a sample of peripheral blood. Receptors originate from a woman aged 25-40 years who had recovered from COVID-19. CDR3s include the opening cysteine and the closing phenylalanine or tryptophan. A D gene is named only where the DNA matches it firmly. Clone size is stated in some rows and not others, as once, few, many or a class when expanded.

J: TRBJ2-4
size: .
V: TRBV27
D: TRBD1
CDR3: CASSFHRGGRNIQYF
DNA: TGTGCCAGCAGTTTCCACAGGGGTGGCCGGAACATTCAGTACTTC

J: TRBJ1-1
size: few
V: TRBV27
D: TRBD1
CDR3: CASRLKTGISEAFF
DNA: TGTGCCAGCAGACTTAAGACAGGGATCTCTGAAGCTTTCTTT

J: TRBJ2-1
size: .
V: TRBV7-6
D: TRBD2
CDR3: CASSSSTSGGLGEQFF
DNA: TGTGCCAGCAGCTCCTCGACTAGCGGGGGCCTTGGTGAGCAGTTCTTC

J: TRBJ1-1
size: .
V: TRBV28
D: TRBD1
CDR3: CASSAWTGSQAFF
DNA: TGTGCCAGCAGTGCTTGGACAGGTTCCCAAGCTTTCTTT

J: TRBJ1-2
size: .
V: TRBV19
D: TRBD1
CDR3: CASSIQSTGDHYGYTF
DNA: TGTGCCAGTAGTATTCAGTCTACAGGGGACCACTATGGCTACACCTTC

J: TRBJ1-1
size: .
V: TRBV6-1
D: TRBD1
CDR3: CASSAGQGTVVNTEAFF
DNA: TGTGCCAGCAGTGCGGGACAGGGGACGGTTGTGAACACTGAAGCTTTCTTT

J: TRBJ2-2
size: .
V: TRBV5-1
D: .
CDR3: CASRPHRKGGTGELFF
DNA: TGCGCCAGCAGACCCCACAGGAAGGGTGGCACCGGGGAGCTGTTTTTT

J: TRBJ2-5
size: .
V: TRBV12-3/TRBV12-4
D: TRBD1
CDR3: CASRQGAGETQYF
DNA: TGTGCCAGCAGACAGGGGGCAGGTGAGACCCAGTACTTC

J: TRBJ2-2
size: .
V: TRBV5-1
D: TRBD1
CDR3: CASSLADQGASGELFF
DNA: TGCGCCAGCAGCTTGGCCGACCAGGGGGCGTCTGGGGAGCTGTTTTTT

J: TRBJ2-3
size: .
V: TRBV10-3
D: .
CDR3: CAIIFTSSTDTQYF
DNA: TGTGCCATCATATTTACTAGCAGCACAGATACGCAGTATTTT

J: TRBJ1-2
size: .
V: TRBV4-3
D: TRBD1
CDR3: CASSHIGTANGYTF
DNA: TGCGCCAGCAGCCATATAGGGACAGCTAACGGCTACACCTTC

J: TRBJ2-5
size: .
V: TRBV6-1
D: TRBD2
CDR3: CASSGLAGSRGETQYF
DNA: TGTGCCAGCAGTGGACTAGCGGGGTCCCGAGGAGAGACCCAGTACTTC

J: TRBJ2-3
size: .
V: TRBV4-3
D: .
CDR3: CASSQARADTQYF
DNA: TGCGCCAGCAGCCAGGCCAGGGCAGATACGCAGTATTTT

J: TRBJ1-1
size: .
V: TRBV7-2
D: .
CDR3: CASSLRLTGMNTEAFF
DNA: TGTGCCAGCAGCTTACGGTTGACAGGAATGAACACTGAAGCTTTCTTT

J: TRBJ2-5
size: .
V: TRBV19
D: .
CDR3: CASSTGQTYQETQYF
DNA: TGTGCCAGTAGTACCGGACAGACGTACCAAGAGACCCAGTACTTC

J: TRBJ1-2
size: .
V: TRBV24-1
D: TRBD1
CDR3: CATSETGQGVRGYTF
DNA: TGTGCCACCAGTGAAACGGGACAGGGGGTTCGTGGCTACACCTTC

J: TRBJ2-6
size: .
V: TRBV7-2
D: .
CDR3: CASSLVSSGANVLTF
DNA: TGTGCCAGCAGCTTAGTCTCCTCTGGGGCCAACGTCCTGACTTTC

J: TRBJ2-1
size: .
V: TRBV9
D: .
CDR3: CASSVADEQFF
DNA: TGTGCCAGCAGCGTAGCTGATGAGCAGTTCTTC

J: TRBJ1-1
size: .
V: TRBV7-9
D: .
CDR3: CASSTGVKAFF
DNA: TGTGCCAGCAGCACGGGGGTGAAAGCTTTCTTT

J: TRBJ2-3
size: once
V: TRBV7-2
D: .
CDR3: CASSLMGARGTDTQYF
DNA: TGTGCCAGCAGCTTGATGGGGGCGCGGGGCACAGATACGCAGTATTTT

J: TRBJ1-1
size: .
V: TRBV28
D: .
CDR3: CASRGSVRYDFF
DNA: TGTGCCAGCAGGGGTAGCGTGAGGTATGATTTCTTT

J: TRBJ2-7
size: once
V: TRBV5-1
D: TRBD2
CDR3: CASSLGLAGPEEQYF
DNA: TGCGCCAGCAGCTTGGGACTAGCGGGCCCTGAGGAGCAGTACTTC

J: TRBJ1-6
size: few
V: TRBV10-2
D: .
CDR3: CASRTEAYNSPLHF
DNA: TGCGCCAGCAGGACGGAGGCCTATAATTCACCCCTCCACTTT

J: TRBJ2-1
size: .
V: TRBV5-1
D: TRBD1
CDR3: CASTSKGQGGNEQFF
DNA: TGCGCCAGCACCTCGAAAGGACAGGGTGGGAATGAGCAGTTCTTC

J: TRBJ1-4
size: .
V: TRBV29-1
D: .
CDR3: CSFTATNEKLFF
DNA: TGCAGTTTCACAGCAACTAATGAAAAACTGTTTTTT

J: TRBJ2-1
size: .
V: TRBV9
D: .
CDR3: CASSATRSVWNEQFF
DNA: TGTGCCAGCAGCGCGACTAGGTCGGTATGGAATGAGCAGTTCTTC

J: TRBJ1-2
size: .
V: TRBV19
D: .
CDR3: CASPSQWRGYGYTF
DNA: TGTGCCAGTCCCTCACAGTGGCGTGGGTATGGCTACACCTTC

J: TRBJ1-2
size: .
V: TRBV4-1
D: .
CDR3: CASSQGAAGLYGYTF
DNA: TGCGCCAGCAGCCAGGGGGCGGCAGGCCTCTATGGCTACACCTTC

J: TRBJ2-7
size: .
V: TRBV19
D: .
CDR3: CASSFLNRVQYF
DNA: TGTGCCAGTAGTTTCCTCAACAGGGTGCAGTACTTC

J: TRBJ1-5
size: .
V: TRBV28
D: TRBD1
CDR3: CASKTGQGMVQPQHF
DNA: TGTGCCAGCAAGACGGGACAGGGGATGGTCCAGCCCCAGCATTTT

J: TRBJ2-5
size: .
V: TRBV9
D: TRBD2
CDR3: CASSVGLDGTQYF
DNA: TGTGCCAGCAGCGTTGGACTAGACGGGACCCAGTACTTC

J: TRBJ1-1
size: few
V: TRBV7-2
D: .
CDR3: CASSLDRTEAFF
DNA: TGTGCCAGCAGCTTAGATCGTACTGAAGCTTTCTTT

J: TRBJ2-7
size: once
V: TRBV27
D: TRBD2
CDR3: CASKSSGGSYEQYF
DNA: TGTGCCAGCAAGTCTAGCGGGGGATCCTACGAGCAGTACTTC

J: TRBJ1-6
size: .
V: TRBV27
D: .
CDR3: CASRPLRQLYNSPLHF
DNA: TGTGCCAGCAGACCGCTCCGACAGCTCTATAATTCACCCCTCCACTTT

J: TRBJ2-2
size: .
V: TRBV19
D: .
CDR3: CASSNEGSAANTGELFF
DNA: TGTGCCAGTAGTAACGAGGGAAGTGCCGCGAACACCGGGGAGCTGTTTTTT

J: TRBJ2-3
size: .
V: TRBV7-6
D: TRBD2
CDR3: CASSARLADTQYF
DNA: TGTGCCAGCAGCGCCCGACTAGCCGATACGCAGTATTTT

J: TRBJ2-5
size: once
V: TRBV6-2/TRBV6-3
D: .
CDR3: CASSQRETQYF
DNA: TGTGCCAGCAGTCAGAGGGAGACCCAGTACTTC

J: TRBJ1-4
size: .
V: TRBV3-1/TRBV3-2
D: .
CDR3: CASSTHGEKLFF
DNA: TGTGCCAGCAGCACCCACGGTGAAAAACTGTTTTTT

J: TRBJ1-2
size: few
V: TRBV5-6
D: .
CDR3: CASSWRTDGYTF
DNA: TGTGCCAGCAGCTGGCGCACAGACGGCTACACCTTC

J: TRBJ1-6
size: .
V: TRBV27
D: TRBD1
CDR3: CASSATPLRTGNNSPLHF
DNA: TGTGCCAGCAGTGCCACCCCTCTTCGGACAGGGAATAATTCACCCCTCCACTTT

J: TRBJ1-3
size: .
V: TRBV9
D: .
CDR3: CASSATHTDSGNTIYF
DNA: TGTGCCAGCAGCGCGACTCATACGGACTCTGGAAACACCATATATTTT

J: TRBJ1-5
size: .
V: TRBV7-2
D: TRBD1
CDR3: CASSAWTGANLYSNQPQHF
DNA: TGTGCCAGCAGCGCCTGGACAGGGGCAAATCTATATAGCAATCAGCCCCAGCATTTT

J: TRBJ2-3
size: .
V: TRBV2
D: .
CDR3: CASSWRHHHSTDTQYF
DNA: TGTGCCAGCAGTTGGCGGCACCATCATAGCACAGATACGCAGTATTTT